The 26 T cell receptor beta chains below come from one sample, sequenced in a study of T-cell memory formation after mild COVID-19. TCRdb analysed the 5' RACE reads with MiXCR anew, one entry per CDR3 protein. The sample records approximately 46,000 distinct CDR3 sequences, 10% to 15% being singletons. Sample: PBMCs or a T cell subset sorted from them (not recorded which). Receptor source: a man between 18 and 35 years old who had mild COVID-19 (a few samples of this study predate the infection). Cell type and time point are not known.

This clonotype showed up many times. The gene calls are TRBV20-1 and TRBJ2-7; 9 bases agree with TRBD1. The CDR3 contains 16 residues. Per the germline V gene, CDR1 is DFQATT and CDR2 is SNEGSKA (reference sequence). The ends lost 4 bases at V and 5 bases at J; junction bases unmatched: 15. The CDR3 sequence: CSAIRTGAPPGHEQYF. CDR3 coding DNA: TGCAGTGCTATTCGGACAGGGGCACCGCCAGGCCACGAGCAGTACTTC.

The sample holds many counts of this clonotype. The chain is built from TRBV5-1 and TRBJ2-3; no clear D. Trimming took off 0 bases at V and 1 base at J, with 15 bases between the two ends. CDR3 length: 17 amino acids. Germline V gene data show CDR1 as SGHRS and CDR2 as YFSETQ. CDR3 bases: TGCGCCAGCAGCTTGGCCCTACTCGATCCCGGCACAGATACGCAGTATTTT. It is translated as CASSLALLDPGTDTQYF.

This clonotype was recorded many times. For the CDR3, the DNA is TGTGCCAGCAGCTTAGTGCCTAGCGGGGGGGTAATTGAGCAGTTCTTC. Encoded protein: CASSLVPSGGVIEQFF. V and J are TRBV7-2 and TRBJ2-1; TRBD2 aligns across 12 bases. With 1 base clipped from V and 9 bases from J, the junction kept 7 bases outside the gene matches. CDR1 is SGHTA and CDR2 is FQGNSA in the germline V gene. The CDR3 has 16 residues. Looking up the rest from reference TRBV7-2 and TRBJ2-1 gives the full variable domain: GAGVSQSPSNKVTEKGKDVELRCDPISGHTALYWYRQSLGQGLEFLIYFQGNSAPDKSGLPSDRFSAERTGGSVSTLTIQRTQQEDSAVYLCASSLVPSGGVIEQFFGPGTRLTVL.

This clonotype was recorded at least ten times. J is TRBJ2-7 and V is TRBV27; weak D call: TRBD1 (6 bases). The germline gives CDR1 MNHEY, CDR2 SMNVEV (reference sequence). This CDR3 has 14 residues. V was pared by 5 bases and J by 4 bases, with 15 bases between. The CDR3 region has the DNA TGTGCCAGCAGTCCCGGGACACCTAATTACGAGCAGTACGTC. This gives the protein CASSPGTPNYEQYV.

This chain uses TRBV7-6 with TRBJ1-1; maybe TRBD1 (5 bases). Germline V lookup: CDR1 SGHVS, CDR2 FNYEAQ. This CDR3 is built from 17 residues. The V end lost 0 bases, the J end lost 1 base, and 15 bases lay between the germline ends. The CDR3 DNA follows: TGTGCCAGCAGCTTAGCCCCCCTAGGGACGCGGAACACTGAAGCTTTCTTT. Residues: CASSLAPLGTRNTEAFF. Looking up the rest from reference TRBV7-6 and TRBJ1-1 gives the full variable domain: GAGVSQSPRYKVTKRGQDVALRCDPISGHVSLYWYRQALGQGPEFLTYFNYEAQQDKSGLPNDRFSAERPEGSISTLTIQRTEQRDSAMYRCASSLAPLGTRNTEAFFGQGTRLTVV.

The chain employs TRBV6-1 and TRBJ2-2, with D tentatively TRBD2 (6 bases). This CDR3 has 14 residues. V lost 6 bases and J 5 bases, leaving 13 bases between the germline ends. Per germline, CDR1 MNHNS and CDR2 SASEGT. The chain's CDR3 is CASRLQGGTGELFF. CDR3 DNA sequence: TGTGCCAGCAGACTCCAGGGAGGAACCGGGGAGCTGTTTTTT.

This chain links TRBV4-1 with TRBJ1-5; D is uncertain. The ends were cut back, 4 bases at V and 6 bases at J, with 13 bases in the middle. This CDR3 contains 14 residues. The germline gives CDR1 MGHRA, CDR2 YSYEKL. This chain's CDR3 is CASSLLGSGQPQHF. DNA of the CDR3: TGCGCCAGCAGCCTCCTTGGGTCGGGTCAGCCCCAGCATTTT.

J is TRBJ1-1 and V is TRBV12-3 or TRBV12-4, with 9 bases lining up with TRBD1. V dropped 4 bases and J dropped 5; count of bases not matched to a gene: 5. CDR3 length equals 14 residues. Here the CDR3 reads CASSSLGQGTEAFF. The CDR3 DNA reads as TGTGCCAGCAGTTCACTCGGACAGGGGACTGAAGCTTTCTTT.

This clonotype counts as medium-sized. Relative to the germline gene, one junction end is altered; a read error may explain this. The chain recombines TRBV5-1 with TRBJ2-3; no firm D call. The germline V gene has CDR1 SGHRS and CDR2 YFSETQ. The CDR3 totals 12 residues. The CDR3 protein is CASSLATDTQYF. The CDR3 coding sequence is TGTGCCAGCAGCTTGGCGACAGATACGCAGTATTTT.

The chain couples TRBV2 to TRBJ1-1, with D unresolved. The CDR3 is 14 amino acids. CDR1 SNHLY and CDR2 FYNNEI come from the germline V gene. V dropped 11 bases and J dropped 3 bases, with 19 bases sitting between them. DNA for the CDR3: TGTGCCTCGTTCCGGGAACCAGGATACACTGAAGCTTTCTTT. Translating gives CASFREPGYTEAFF.

This sequence joins TRBV4-2 and TRBJ2-3, with 8 bases identical to TRBD2. Germline CDR1 reads LGHNA; CDR2 reads YNFKEQ. CDR3 length equals 18 residues. V shed 0 bases and J 3 bases; nucleotides not matched to a gene: 11. CDR3 bases: TGTGCCAGCAGCCAAGAGGTTTCGGCGGGGGGCCTTACAGATACGCAGTATTTT. This codes for CASSQEVSAGGLTDTQYF.

The sample holds many counts of this clonotype. The genes are TRBV12-3 or TRBV12-4 and TRBJ2-3; 13 bases agree with TRBD2. The CDR3 loop spans 16 amino acids. The ends lost 6 bases at V and 5 bases at J; junction bases unmatched: 8. In nucleotides, the CDR3 is TGTGCCAGCAGGGTACTAGCGGGGGGGCCGGTAGATACGCAGTATTTT. Its protein product is CASRVLAGGPVDTQYF.

The rearrangement links TRBV28 to TRBJ2-5; D may correspond to TRBD1 or TRBD2 (5 bases each). V lost 6 bases and J lost 5, with 7 bases in between. CDR1 is MDHEN and CDR2 is SYDVKM in the germline V gene. This CDR3 is 11 amino acids long. In nucleotides, the CDR3 is TGTGCCAGCAGGGGGGAGGAGACCCAGTACTTC. It encodes CASRGEETQYF.

This clonotype was recorded a few times. V gene TRBV12-3 or TRBV12-4 combines with J gene TRBJ2-1; 10 bases fit TRBD1. The length of the CDR3 is 16 residues. The ends lost 4 bases at V and 7 bases at J; junction bases unmatched: 10. The DNA of the CDR3 is TGTGCCAGCAGTTCAACCGGGACAGGGGATGGGAATGAGCAGTTCTTC. The encoded protein is CASSSTGTGDGNEQFF.

This clonotype came up a few times. The chain joins TRBV20-1 to TRBJ1-2; D is perhaps TRBD1 (5 bases). This CDR3 region has 15 residues. Germline CDR1 and CDR2: DFQATT and SNEGSKA (reference sequence). Between the trimmed V and J ends, which lost 5 bases and 2 bases, there was a span of 18 bases. This CDR3 reads CSAFPNPGTNYGYTF. Written as DNA, the CDR3 is TGCAGTGCTTTTCCAAACCCCGGGACCAACTATGGCTACACCTTC.

The V call is TRBV13, the J call TRBJ1-1; D remains unclear. Germline V gene data show CDR1 as PRHDT and CDR2 as FYEKMQ (reference sequence). Trimming took 2 bases from V and 10 from J, leaving 5 bases between them. The CDR3 sequence is 10 residues long. The CDR3 nucleotides read TGTGCCAGCAGCTTAAGGCGAGCTTTCTTT. Amino acid sequence: CASSLRRAFF.

This rearrangement joins TRBV7-2 to TRBJ1-2; TRBD1 is a possible D gene (5 bases). This CDR3 has 13 amino acids. Germline V gene data show CDR1 as SGHTA and CDR2 as FQGNSA. Trimming removed 5 bases at V and 4 bases at J, with 11 bases between. The CDR3: CASSRQGPYGYTF. The CDR3, as DNA: TGTGCCAGCAGCCGTCAGGGTCCCTATGGCTACACCTTC.

This clonotype is categorized as medium-sized. V is TRBV12-3 or TRBV12-4 and J is TRBJ2-3; TRBD1 agrees at 8 bases. The CDR3 spans 13 residues. V lost 6 bases, J lost 4 bases, and 3 bases stayed unmatched. In DNA form, the CDR3 reads TGTGCCAGCAGCACGGGACAGGCAGATACGCAGTATTTT. This gives the protein CASSTGQADTQYF.

This clonotype was picked up many times. The rearrangement joins TRBV5-4 to TRBJ2-3; D is possibly TRBD1 (5 bases). The CDR3 totals 15 residues. V was clipped by 4 bases and J by 4 bases, with 16 bases between them. In germline, CDR1 is SGHNT, CDR2 YYREEE (reference sequence). The CDR3 DNA reads as TGTGCCAGCAGCACCCCAGGGTGGCGGTCAGATACGCAGTATTTT. Protein: CASSTPGWRSDTQYF. Drawing the rest from reference TRBV5-4 and TRBJ2-3, the complete variable domain is ETGVTQSPTHLIKTRGQQVTLRCSSQSGHNTVSWYQQALGQGPQFIFQYYREEENGRGNFPPRFSGLQFPNYSSELNVNALELDDSALYLCASSTPGWRSDTQYFGPGTRLTVL.

The chain joins TRBV7-3 to TRBJ2-1; TRBD2 matches at 10 bases. In germline, CDR1 is SGHTA, CDR2 FQGTGA. CDR3 length equals 16 residues. Trimming cost V 5 bases and J 6 bases; bases outside gene matches: 10. The CDR3 is CASSPGGASGGNEQFF. The CDR3 region has the DNA TGTGCCAGCAGCCCCGGGGGGGCTAGCGGGGGCAATGAGCAGTTCTTC.

The rearrangement uses TRBV11-2 and TRBJ1-3; possible D gene TRBD1, 6 bases. The CDR3 totals 15 residues. Per germline, CDR1 SGHAT and CDR2 FQNNGV. V lost 5 bases and J lost 4, with 15 bases in between. The DNA of the CDR3 is TGTGCCAGCAGCCGCCAACAGGGTGTAGGAAACACCATATATTTT. It yields the protein CASSRQQGVGNTIYF.

The chain has TRBV10-3 and TRBJ1-2; D may be TRBD1 (6 bases). The V end lost 3 bases, the J end lost 0 bases, and 11 bases lay between the germline ends. Per the germline V gene, CDR1 is ENHRY and CDR2 is SYGVKD. CDR3 length: 15 amino acids. CDR3 bases: TGTGCCATCAGTGATCACGAGGGGGCTAACTATGGCTACACCTTC. This encodes CAISDHEGANYGYTF.

This clonotype was observed a handful of times. This chain links TRBV5-1 with TRBJ1-4; the D is unclear. Germline CDR1 is SGHRS and CDR2 is YFSETQ. CDR3 length: 14 amino acids. Trimming left V 2 bases short and J 1 base short, with 6 bases between. The CDR3 reads CASSFGRTNEKLFF. CDR3 DNA sequence: TGCGCCAGCAGCTTTGGCAGAACTAATGAAAAACTGTTTTTT.

This clonotype appeared a few times. The chain couples TRBV30 to TRBJ2-7; D possibly corresponds to TRBD2 (5 bases). Per germline, CDR1 GTSNPN and CDR2 SVGIG (reference sequence). The CDR3 totals 15 residues. The V end was cut by 1 base, the J end by 4 bases, with 17 bases between. The chain's CDR3 is CAWSAGLPVIYEQYF. The CDR3 nucleotides are TGTGCCTGGAGTGCTGGACTCCCAGTGATTTACGAGCAGTACTTC.

The chain is built from TRBV5-1 and TRBJ2-1; 13 bases are a match to TRBD2. Germline CDR1 SGHRS, CDR2 YFSETQ. The CDR3 extends over 19 amino acids. J gave up 6 bases and V 3 bases, and 15 bases lay outside the gene matches. CDR3 protein: CASSWGTSGVVYLLNEQFF. The CDR3 coding sequence is TGCGCCAGCAGCTGGGGGACTAGCGGGGTCGTATACCTACTCAATGAGCAGTTCTTC.

This clonotype was recorded a few times. The chain has TRBV20-1 and TRBJ2-2; 9 nucleotides match TRBD1. V dropped 5 bases and J dropped 0; count of bases not matched to a gene: 4. This CDR3 comprises 15 residues. Germline CDR1 and CDR2: DFQATT and SNEGSKA (reference sequence). CDR3 sequence: CSAYRQGANTGELFF. The CDR3 DNA follows: TGCAGTGCTTACAGACAGGGGGCGAACACCGGGGAGCTGTTTTTT.